The clone carrying this TCR beta chain was found a few times. Original processing notes: Estimates of nucleated cell counts were drawn from the amplification of reference gene primers. Repertoires were generated with immunoSEQ multiplex PCR, while TCRdb's copy carries only in-frame clones and drops some. For V, J and clone size, that table is used; D and trimming come from the DNA. The data hold some 120,000 clones, with around 80% observed a single time. This sample stems from a study of blood T cell repertoires in COVID-19. Overall study context: There were acute and convalescent COVID-19 samples, and they came from the United States, Italy and Spain. The analysed material was cDNA or gDNA that came from T cells, B-cell-depleted T cells, or PBMCs.

Germline CDR1 MNHEY, CDR2 SMNVEV (reference sequence). V lost 6 bases and J lost 7; bases outside the gene matches: 8. The CDR3 totals 13 residues. Sequencing was performed on peripheral blood. The sequence derives from a woman between 45 and 65 years old with acute or convalescent COVID-19. This chain joins TRBV27 and TRBJ2-7, with 8 bases lining up with TRBD1. CDR3 in DNA: TGTGCCAGCAGACCAGCGGACAGGGATGAGCAGTACTTC. This encodes CASRPADRDEQYF.